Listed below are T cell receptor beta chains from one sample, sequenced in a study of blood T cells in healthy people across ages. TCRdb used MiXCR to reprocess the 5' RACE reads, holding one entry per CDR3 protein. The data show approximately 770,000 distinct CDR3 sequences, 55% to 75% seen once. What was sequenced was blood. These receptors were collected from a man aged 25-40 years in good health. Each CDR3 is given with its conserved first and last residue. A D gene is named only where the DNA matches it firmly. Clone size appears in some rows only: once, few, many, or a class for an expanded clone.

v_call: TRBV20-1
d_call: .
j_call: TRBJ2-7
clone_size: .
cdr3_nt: TGCAGTGCTAGCCACGTGGGACCTACTTCCTACGAGCAGTACTTC
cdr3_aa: CSASHVGPTSYEQYF

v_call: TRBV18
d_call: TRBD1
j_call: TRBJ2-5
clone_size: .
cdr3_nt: TGTGCCAGCTCACCCGGGACAGGGAGATATGGAGAGCAGTACTTC
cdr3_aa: CASSPGTGRYGEQYF

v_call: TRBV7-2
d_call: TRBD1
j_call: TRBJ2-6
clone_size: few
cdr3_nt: TGTGCCAGCAGAACAGGGGGCGCTTTGTCTGGGGCCAACGTCCTGACTTTC
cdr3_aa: CASRTGGALSGANVLTF

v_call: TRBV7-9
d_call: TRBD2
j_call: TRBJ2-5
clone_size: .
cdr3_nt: TGTGCCAGCAGCGGCAGCGGGAGGGATAAGACCCAGTACTTC
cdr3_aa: CASSGSGRDKTQYF

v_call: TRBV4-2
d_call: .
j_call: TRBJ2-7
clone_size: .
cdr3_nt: TGTGCCAGCAGCCAAGATGCTAGCTTCTCCGAGCAGTACTTC
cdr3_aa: CASSQDASFSEQYF

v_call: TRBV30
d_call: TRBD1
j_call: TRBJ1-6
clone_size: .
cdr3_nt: TGTGCCTGTAAACAGGGGTCCTATAATTCACCCCTCCACTTT
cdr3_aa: CACKQGSYNSPLHF

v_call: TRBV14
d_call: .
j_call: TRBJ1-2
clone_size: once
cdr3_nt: TGTGCCAGCAGCCCTGTGGGGTCGGCAGGATGGCAGACTAACTATGGCTACACCTTC
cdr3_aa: CASSPVGSAGWQTNYGYTF

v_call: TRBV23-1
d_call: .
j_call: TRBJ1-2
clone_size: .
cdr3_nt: TGCGCCAGCAGTCAATCGGACCGGGGCGGCGTAGTTCACTATGGCTACACCTTC
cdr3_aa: CASSQSDRGGVVHYGYTF

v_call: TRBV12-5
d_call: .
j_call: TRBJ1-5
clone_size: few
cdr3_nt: TGTGCTAGCAGGAGCGGATATAGCAATCAGCCCCAGCATTTT
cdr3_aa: CASRSGYSNQPQHF

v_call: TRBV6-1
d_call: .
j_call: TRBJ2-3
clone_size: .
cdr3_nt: TGTGCCAGCAGACGTCGATATGGGCAGATAAGCACAGATACGCAGTATTTT
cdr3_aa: CASRRRYGQISTDTQYF

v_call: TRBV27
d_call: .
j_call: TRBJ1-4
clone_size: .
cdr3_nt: TGTGCCAGCAGGACGAGGGCGGGAAATGAAAAACTGTTTTTT
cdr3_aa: CASRTRAGNEKLFF

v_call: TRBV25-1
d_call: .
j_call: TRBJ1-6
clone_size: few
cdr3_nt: TGTGCCAGCAGCTCGGACCCCCACTATAATTCACCCCTCCACTTT
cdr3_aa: CASSSDPHYNSPLHF

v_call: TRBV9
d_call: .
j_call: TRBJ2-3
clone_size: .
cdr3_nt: TGTGCCAGCAGCGTAGCACCCGGGGGAGGTCGGACAGATACGCAGTATTTT
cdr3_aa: CASSVAPGGGRTDTQYF

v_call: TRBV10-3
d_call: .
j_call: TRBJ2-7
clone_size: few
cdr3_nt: TGTGCCATCAGTGAGGGGCACGAGCAGTACTTC
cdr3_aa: CAISEGHEQYF

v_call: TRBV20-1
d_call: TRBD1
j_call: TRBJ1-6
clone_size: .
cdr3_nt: TGCAGTACTCAACAGGGGGCAGAGAATTCACCCCTCCACTTT
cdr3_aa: CSTQQGAENSPLHF

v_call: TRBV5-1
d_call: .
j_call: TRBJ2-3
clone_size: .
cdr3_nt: TGCGCCAGCACTCAATGGGGCGGGGCGATCACAGATACGCAGTATTTT
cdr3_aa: CASTQWGGAITDTQYF

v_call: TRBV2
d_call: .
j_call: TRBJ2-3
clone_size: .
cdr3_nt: TGTGCCAGCAGTCCCCGGATTAGCGGAGATACGCGGTATTTT
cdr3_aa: CASSPRISGDTRYF

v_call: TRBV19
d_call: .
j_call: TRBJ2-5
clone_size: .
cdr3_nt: TGTGCCAGTAGTCCCCAAATGGGCGTCGAGACCCAGTACTTC
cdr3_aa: CASSPQMGVETQYF

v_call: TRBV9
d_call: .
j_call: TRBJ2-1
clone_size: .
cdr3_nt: TGTGCCCGCAGCGTAGGGGGGAGCGGCAATGAGCAGTTCTTC
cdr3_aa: CARSVGGSGNEQFF

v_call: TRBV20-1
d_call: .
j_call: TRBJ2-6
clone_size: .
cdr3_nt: TGCAGTGCTAGAGATCGCAACTCTGGGGCCAACGTCCTGACTTTC
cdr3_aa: CSARDRNSGANVLTF

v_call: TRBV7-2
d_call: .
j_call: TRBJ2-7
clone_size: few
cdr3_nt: TGTGCCAGCAGCTTAGATTCGAGCGGATACGAGCAGTACTTC
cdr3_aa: CASSLDSSGYEQYF

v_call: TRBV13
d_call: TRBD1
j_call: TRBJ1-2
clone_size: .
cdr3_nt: TGTGCCAGCAGCTTAGAGAGGACAGGGGACTTGGGCTACACCTTC
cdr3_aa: CASSLERTGDLGYTF

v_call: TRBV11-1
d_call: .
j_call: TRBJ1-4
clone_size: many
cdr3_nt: TGTGCCAGCAGCTTACTTGGGCGTGGACTGTTTTTT
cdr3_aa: CASSLLGRGLFF

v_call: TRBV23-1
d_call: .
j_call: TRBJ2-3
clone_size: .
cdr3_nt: TGCGCCAGCAGTCGTTTGGGTCGGAGGCGGGGTACAGATACGCAGTATTTT
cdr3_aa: CASSRLGRRRGTDTQYF

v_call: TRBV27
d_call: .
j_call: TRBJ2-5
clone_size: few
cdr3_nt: TGTGCCAGCAGTTTTCGGCTCCAGGAGGGGGGAGAGACCCAGTACTTC
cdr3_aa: CASSFRLQEGGETQYF

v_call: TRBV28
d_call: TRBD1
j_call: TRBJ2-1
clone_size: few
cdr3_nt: TGTGCCAGCAGTTTAACAGGGGGCTTTTACAATGAGCAGTTCTTC
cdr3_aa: CASSLTGGFYNEQFF

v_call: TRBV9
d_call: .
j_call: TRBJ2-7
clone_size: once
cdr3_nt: TGTGCCAGCAGCGTAGCCCCCTACAATGAGCAGTACTTC
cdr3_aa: CASSVAPYNEQYF

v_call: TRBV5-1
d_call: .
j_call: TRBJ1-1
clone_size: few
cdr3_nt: TGCGCCAGCAGCCCTACCAGCAACAGGGCCGGCACTGAAGCTTTCTTT
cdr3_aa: CASSPTSNRAGTEAFF

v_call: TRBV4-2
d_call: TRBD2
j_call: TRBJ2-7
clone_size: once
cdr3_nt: TGTGCCAGCAGCCAAGATAGCGGGTCTTCGGAGCAGTACTTC
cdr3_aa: CASSQDSGSSEQYF